The TCR beta chain under discussion was sequenced for a study of regulatory T cells in long-lasting Graves disease. Findings of the study overall: Persistent Graves' patients showed less TCR diversity than newly diagnosed patients showed. Accuracy may have been reduced by the small sample size.

Notes on this clonotype: Its matching antigen is unknown.

Noted time point: persistent/refractory GD, antithyroid drugs over 5 years with positive TRAb. The TCR library was made from RNA that had been extracted from PBMCs in TRIzol. Patients of an endocrinology department in Xi'an, China, were included. Roughly 9.2 milliliters of peripheral blood were drawn into EDTA tubes. The V and J ends lost 3 bases and 2 bases respectively, with 14 bases between them. Germline-derived CDR1 and CDR2 are DFQATT and SNEGSKA (reference sequence). The CDR3 runs to 15 residues. According to the study, TCR beta libraries were built with iRepertoire HTBI primers and CDR3-region Arm-PCR. One entry per CDR3 protein, called by TCRdb with MiXCR from the multiplex PCR reads. The sample gives approximately 440,000 distinct CDR3 sequences, 20% to 30% of which show up once; roughly 30% is in the top ten.

The TCR originated in a female donor with Graves disease. This chain connects TRBV20-1 to TRBJ2-1, with unresolved D. The source was peripheral blood mononuclear cells (PBMCs), collected when the disease was refractory, from a patient treated with antithyroid drugs. The CDR3: CSASSDRTTYNEQFF. CDR3 nucleotide sequence: TGCAGTGCTAGTTCTGACCGTACGACCTACAATGAGCAGTTCTTC.